This passage covers 10 T cell receptor beta chains from one sample sequenced in a study of neoadjuvant anti-PD-1 for oral cavity cancer. The data were produced by immunoSEQ multiplex PCR, yet TCRdb's version contains in-frame clones alone and is incomplete. The sample shows around 6,100 clones, 55% to 75% of them seen only once. This sample comprised tumor tissue, obtained before nivolumab (anti-PD-1) treatment. The receptors stem from a person aged 40 to 85 with oral cavity squamous cell carcinoma.

The rearrangement uses TRBV15 and TRBJ1-1; D is ambiguous. Trimming shortened V by 1 base and J by 1 base, and 7 bases separated the two germline ends. The V gene's germline CDR1 is LNHNV and CDR2 YYDKDF (reference sequence). The CDR3 has 14 residues. DNA for the CDR3: TGTGCCACCAGCAGAGGGAGGAGGAACACTGAAGCTTTCTTT. Translated: CATSRGRRNTEAFF.

This sequence joins TRBV28 and TRBJ2-5; 8 positions match TRBD2. Germline CDR1 is MDHEN and CDR2 is SYDVKM. The CDR3 consists of 15 residues. V lost 7 bases and J lost 5; bases outside the gene matches: 12. The CDR3 protein is CASTVLGRASETQYF. The CDR3 DNA reads TGTGCCAGCACCGTCCTCGGGAGGGCCTCGGAGACCCAGTACTTC.

This chain joins TRBV28 and TRBJ1-1; D ambiguous. The germline V gene encodes CDR1 MDHEN and CDR2 SYDVKM. V lost 1 base, J lost 1 base, and 22 bases lay in between. This CDR3 is 19 amino acids long. The CDR3 nucleotides read TGTGCCAGCAGTTTATACGGGGAGGTTTTCAGCTGGGGGAACACTGAAGCTTTCTTT. This translates into CASSLYGEVFSWGNTEAFF.

The chain employs TRBV10-2 and TRBJ2-7; the D is unclear. Trimming shortened V by 1 base and J by 6 bases, and 10 bases separated the two germline ends. There are 13 residues in the CDR3. Per the germline V gene, CDR1 is WSHSY and CDR2 is SAAADI. The CDR3 DNA reads TGCGCCAGCAGTGAGTTGGGAACTCGCGAGCAGTACTTC. Its protein product is CASSELGTREQYF.

This clone was found a few times. V is TRBV19 and J is TRBJ2-1; 7 nucleotides line up with TRBD2. Per the germline V gene, CDR1 is LNHDA and CDR2 is SQIVND (reference sequence). This CDR3 spans 14 amino acids. Losses at the gene ends were 3 bases for V and 4 bases for J; bases not matched to a gene: 3. Written as DNA, the CDR3 is TGTGCCAGTAGTATGTGGACTAGTTACAATGAGCAGTTCTTC. Translation: CASSMWTSYNEQFF. The variable domain in full, completed from reference TRBV19 and TRBJ2-1, reads DGGITQSPKYLFRKEGQNVTLSCEQNLNHDAMYWYRQDPGQGLRLIYYSQIVNDFQKGDIAEGYSVSREKKESFPLTVTSAQKNPTAFYLCASSMWTSYNEQFFGPGTRLTVL.

This clone was observed a handful of times. CDR3 amino acids: CASSLGQNSNYGYTF. DNA of the CDR3: TGCGCCAGCAGCTTAGGACAGAATTCTAACTATGGCTACACCTTC. The chain uses TRBV5-1 and TRBJ1-2, with D maybe TRBD1 (6 bases). Germline CDR1 SGHRS, CDR2 YFSETQ. The CDR3 is made up of 15 amino acids. V dropped 2 bases and J dropped 0 bases, with 11 bases sitting between them.

The rearrangement joins TRBV20-1 to TRBJ2-5; no reliable D call. The CDR3 loop spans 10 amino acids. Trimming took 8 bases from V and 11 from J, leaving 15 bases between them. Germline values: CDR1 DFQATT, CDR2 SNEGSKA (reference sequence). CDR3 nucleotides: TGCAGTACCAAAAGCCCACCTCAGTACTTC. Protein sequence: CSTKSPPQYF.

The CDR3: CSVGFKGVTDTQYF. Written as DNA, the CDR3 is TGCAGCGTTGGGTTTAAGGGGGTGACAGATACGCAGTATTTT. V and J are TRBV29-1 and TRBJ2-3, with D possibly TRBD1 on 6 matching bases. The germline V and J ends were trimmed by 4 bases and 3 bases, with 14 bases remaining between them. This CDR3 has 14 residues. CDR1 SQVTM and CDR2 ANQGSEA come from the germline V gene.

The chain combines TRBV7-9 with TRBJ1-4, with TRBD1 as a possible D gene (6 bases). Germline values: CDR1 SEHNR, CDR2 FQNEAQ (reference sequence). Trimming stripped 1 base from V and 7 bases from J, with 13 bases between. The CDR3 is 15 residues long. The CDR3 DNA is TGTGCCAGCAGCTTAGTAGGGGGATGGGTTGAAAAACTGTTTTTT. It codes for CASSLVGGWVEKLFF.

This chain joins TRBV13 and TRBJ2-7; D could derive from TRBD1 or TRBD2 (5 bases each). Trimming stripped 2 bases from V and 2 bases from J, with 13 bases between. Germline CDR1 and CDR2: PRHDT and FYEKMQ (reference sequence). The CDR3 is made up of 15 amino acids. CDR3 nucleotide sequence: TGTGCCAGCAGCTTAACCCGGGACGGCACCTACGAGCAGTACTTC. Its translation is CASSLTRDGTYEQYF. The full variable domain, in which reference TRBV13 and TRBJ2-7 provide the parts outside the CDR3, is AAGVIQSPRHLIKEKRETATLKCYPIPRHDTVYWYQQGPGQDPQFLISFYEKMQSDKGSIPDRFSAQQFSDYHSELNMSSLELGDSALYFCASSLTRDGTYEQYFGPGTRLTVT.